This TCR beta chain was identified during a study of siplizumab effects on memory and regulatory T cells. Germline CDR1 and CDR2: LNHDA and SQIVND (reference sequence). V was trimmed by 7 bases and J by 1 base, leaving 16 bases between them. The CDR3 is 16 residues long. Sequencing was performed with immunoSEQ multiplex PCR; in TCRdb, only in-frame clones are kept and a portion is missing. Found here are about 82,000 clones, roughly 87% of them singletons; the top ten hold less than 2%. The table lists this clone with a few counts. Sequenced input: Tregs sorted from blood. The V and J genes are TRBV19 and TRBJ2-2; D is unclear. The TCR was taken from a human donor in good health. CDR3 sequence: CASNIKRAGNTGELFF. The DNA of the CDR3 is TGTGCCAGTAACATCAAAAGGGCAGGGAACACCGGGGAGCTGTTTTTT. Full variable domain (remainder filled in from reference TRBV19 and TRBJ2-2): DGGITQSPKYLFRKEGQNVTLSCEQNLNHDAMYWYRQDPGQGLRLIYYSQIVNDFQKGDIAEGYSVSREKKESFPLTVTSAQKNPTAFYLCASNIKRAGNTGELFFGEGSRLTVL.